This note documents a single T cell receptor beta chain sequence. The antigen is not known. Methods used by the authors: From ImmunoSEQ came sequences covering only the junction and carrying no quality scores, so filtering differed. Data came from immunoSEQ multiplex PCR; TCRdb stores just in-frame clones and leaves some out. V and J calls and clone size are those listed in that table; D and trimming were worked out from the DNA. The sample holds around 1.4 million clones; about 98.5% are singletons and the top ten take approximately 0.4%. All participating donors were Caucasian adults from Nashville, Tennessee. This entry comes from a study of shared clonotypes between healthy human individuals. Study-level findings and limits: Rarefaction demonstrated incomplete sorted-subset sequencing despite large depth.

Looked up from germline, CDR1 is MNHNS and CDR2 is SASEGT. V dropped 1 base and J dropped 4 bases, with 13 bases sitting between them. This CDR3 region has 15 residues. V and J are TRBV6-1 and TRBJ2-5, with a tentative D call TRBD2 (6 bases). The sequenced sample consisted of naive CD4+ T cells sorted from blood. Subset noted: CD45RA+ positively selected. The receptor's source is a man under 40 in good health. As DNA, the CDR3 is TGTGCCAGCAGTGAAGTGGAAGGGAGGCGAGAGACCCAGTACTTC. It yields the protein CASSEVEGRRETQYF.